One sample yielded the 22 T cell receptor beta chains listed below, sequenced in a study of OX40 agonist ivuxolimab in advanced cancers. The protocol was immunoSEQ multiplex PCR, while the TCRdb copy is restricted to in-frame clones and leaves out a portion. The table has about 80,000 clones, approximately 90% seen once. The sequencing used CD4+ or CD8+ T cells sorted from blood, collected in a trial of the OX40 agonist ivuxolimab. These receptor sequences come from an adult with an advanced solid tumor such as melanoma, head and neck, liver or kidney cancer.

Turning to this clone: A read error may produce the germline difference seen at one junction end. The gene calls are TRBV4-1 and TRBJ2-1; 10 bases match TRBD2. Germline V gives CDR1 MGHRA, CDR2 YSYEKL. CDR3 length equals 16 residues. The CDR3 DNA reads TGCGCCAGCAGACAAGATAGCGGGGGGTTCTACAATGAGCAGTTCTTC. Translating gives CASRQDSGGFYNEQFF.

This clone was detected only once. The rearrangement joins TRBV19 to TRBJ2-1, with 11 bases identical to TRBD1. The CDR3 is 15 residues long. Germline assignment: CDR1 LNHDA and CDR2 SQIVND (reference sequence). V dropped 4 bases and J dropped 7; count of bases not matched to a gene: 6. CDR3 amino acids: CASSTIGTGGNEQFF. Written as DNA, the CDR3 is TGTGCCAGTAGTACGATAGGGACAGGGGGGAATGAGCAGTTCTTC.

The genes are TRBV6-6 and TRBJ2-1, with 11 bases matching TRBD2. The V and J ends lost 2 bases and 4 bases, in that order; junction bases with no gene match: 4. Germline V gives CDR1 MNHNY, CDR2 SVGAGI (reference sequence). The CDR3 extends over 16 amino acids. The CDR3 sequence is CASSYTRLAGYNEQFF. Here the CDR3 DNA reads TGTGCCAGCAGTTACACGAGACTAGCGGGGTACAATGAGCAGTTCTTC.

V gene TRBV13 combines with J gene TRBJ2-7, with 9 bases aligning to TRBD1. CDR1 PRHDT and CDR2 FYEKMQ come from the germline V gene (reference sequence). This CDR3 has 15 amino acids. With V trimmed by 2 bases and J by 4 bases, 6 bases remained unmatched. The CDR3 loop reads CASSLLQGARYEQYF. In DNA form, the CDR3 reads TGTGCCAGCAGCTTACTACAGGGGGCGCGATACGAGCAGTACTTC. Full variable domain (rest looked up from reference TRBV13 and TRBJ2-7): AAGVIQSPRHLIKEKRETATLKCYPIPRHDTVYWYQQGPGQDPQFLISFYEKMQSDKGSIPDRFSAQQFSDYHSELNMSSLELGDSALYFCASSLLQGARYEQYFGPGTRLTVT.

V and J are TRBV2 and TRBJ1-2; D is ambiguous. The CDR3 contains 16 residues. Trimming took off 4 bases at V and 1 base at J, with 16 bases between the two ends. Germline V gene lookup returns CDR1 SNHLY and CDR2 FYNNEI. CDR3 sequence reads: CASSVTAATLNYGYTF. The CDR3, as DNA: TGTGCCAGCAGTGTTACCGCCGCGACACTTAACTATGGCTACACCTTC.

The chain links TRBV27 to TRBJ2-5; 7 bases are a match to TRBD2. Germline loops: CDR1 MNHEY, CDR2 SMNVEV (reference sequence). The V gene end was trimmed by 6 bases and the J gene end by 5 bases; junction bases not matched to a gene: 12. The CDR3 is 15 residues long. The CDR3 here is CASSFLGTKGETQYF. The CDR3, as DNA: TGTGCCAGCAGCTTTCTGGGGACTAAGGGGGAGACCCAGTACTTC.

The chain links TRBV11-2 to TRBJ2-5, with 7 bases aligning to TRBD2. The trim removed 2 bases at V and 5 bases at J, leaving 11 bases unmatched. CDR1 SGHAT and CDR2 FQNNGV come from the germline V gene. The CDR3 runs to 16 residues. The CDR3 reads CASSLNMERGVETQYF. CDR3 nucleotide sequence: TGTGCCAGCAGCTTAAATATGGAACGGGGGGTGGAGACCCAGTACTTC.

The chain carries TRBV4-1 and TRBJ1-1, with D possibly matching TRBD1 (6 bases). V lost 4 bases and J lost 1, with 7 bases in between. Germline V gene sequence: CDR1 MGHRA, CDR2 YSYEKL. This CDR3 is 13 amino acids long. The CDR3 DNA reads as TGCGCCAGCAGCCCGACAGGGAACACTGAAGCTTTCTTT. Protein: CASSPTGNTEAFF.

Ten or more counts support this clone. J is TRBJ2-7 and V is TRBV6-5; tentatively, D is TRBD2 (6 bases). This CDR3 has 14 amino acids. Between the trimmed V and J ends, which lost 2 bases and 6 bases, there was a span of 14 bases. Germline V CDR1 and CDR2: MNHEY, SVGAGI. DNA for the CDR3: TGTGCCAGCAGTTACGATTCTAGCGTGGGCGAGCAGTACTTC. Protein sequence: CASSYDSSVGEQYF.

The gene calls are TRBV11-2 and TRBJ2-2; D may be TRBD1 (5 bases). V dropped 5 bases and J dropped 2 bases, with 12 bases sitting between them. CDR1 is SGHAT and CDR2 is FQNNGV in the germline V gene. The CDR3 runs to 15 residues. In nucleotides, the CDR3 is TGTGCCAGCAGCCCAAAAAGGGGAAACACCGGGGAGCTGTTTTTT. Amino acids: CASSPKRGNTGELFF.

The V and J genes are TRBV9 and TRBJ1-3, with a weak D call TRBD1 (6 bases). This CDR3 has 17 amino acids. V lost 1 base, J lost 3 bases, and 17 bases lay in between. The germline gives CDR1 SGDLS, CDR2 YYNGEE. The CDR3 DNA reads as TGTGCCAGCAGCGTATCCAGGGGAGGTAGAGATGGAAACACCATATATTTT. Translating it yields CASSVSRGGRDGNTIYF.

This clone was observed once. J is TRBJ2-7 and V is TRBV11-1, with TRBD1 as a possible D gene (5 bases). Trimming removed 1 base at V and 0 bases at J, with 13 bases between. This CDR3 comprises 16 residues. The germline CDR1 and CDR2 sequences are SGHAT and FQDESV (reference sequence). CDR3 amino acids: CASSLDQRDSSYEQYF. The CDR3 DNA sequence: TGTGCCAGCAGCTTAGATCAGCGCGACAGCTCCTACGAGCAGTACTTC.

The chain has TRBV19 and TRBJ2-7; D is perhaps TRBD1 or TRBD2 (7 bases each). CDR3 size: 13 residues. Germline V gene sequence: CDR1 LNHDA, CDR2 SQIVND (reference sequence). Trimming stripped 10 bases from V and 3 bases from J, with 16 bases between. In nucleotides, the CDR3 is TGTGCCACCCGGGGGAGGGGGCTCTACGAGCAGTACTTC. This gives the protein CATRGRGLYEQYF.

V and J are TRBV5-1 and TRBJ2-7; TRBD1 or TRBD2 may be the D gene (6 bases each). Germline lookup yields CDR1 SGHRS and CDR2 YFSETQ. The germline V and J ends were trimmed by 4 bases and 2 bases, with 13 bases remaining between them. The CDR3 consists of 14 residues. This CDR3 is CASSIWGATYEQYF. In DNA, the CDR3 is TGCGCCAGCAGCATATGGGGGGCCACCTACGAGCAGTACTTC. Variable domain in full (rest from reference TRBV5-1 and TRBJ2-7): KAGVTQTPRYLIKTRGQQVTLSCSPISGHRSVSWYQQTPGQGLQFLFEYFSETQRNKGNFPGRFSGRQFSNSRSEMNVSTLELGDSALYLCASSIWGATYEQYFGPGTRLTVT.

CDR3 amino acids: CASSQGTYPKRVFF. CDR3 bases: TGTGCCAGCAGCCAGGGGACTTACCCAAAGAGGGTGTTTTTT. The V gene is TRBV5-6, the J gene TRBJ1-4; a possible D gene is TRBD1 (6 bases). The CDR3 consists of 14 residues. Per the germline V gene, CDR1 is SGHDT and CDR2 is YYEEEE. V gave up 4 bases and J gave up 15 bases, with 22 bases separating them.

The V gene is TRBV14, the J gene TRBJ1-1, with D possibly being TRBD1 (6 bases). CDR1 SGHDN and CDR2 FVKESK come from the germline V gene. CDR3 length equals 12 residues. Trimming took off 0 bases at V and 10 bases at J, with 9 bases between the two ends. CDR3 nucleotide sequence: TGTGCCAGCAGCCAAGAGACAGGCCGAGCTTTCTTT. This codes for CASSQETGRAFF.

This chain uses TRBV4-3 with TRBJ1-1; a possible D gene is TRBD1 (5 bases). The CDR3 spans 17 residues. Germline values: CDR1 LGHNA, CDR2 YSLEER. V lost 0 bases and J lost 1, with 15 bases in between. CDR3 protein: CASSQEGPGLTNTEAFF. CDR3 in DNA: TGCGCCAGCAGCCAAGAAGGGCCAGGGTTAACGAACACTGAAGCTTTCTTT.

The chain couples TRBV4-1 to TRBJ1-2, with D perhaps TRBD1 (6 bases). The CDR3 is 14 residues long. In germline, CDR1 is MGHRA, CDR2 YSYEKL. The V end lost 2 bases, the J end lost 5 bases, and 12 bases lay between the germline ends. This chain's CDR3 is CASSQLSDSYGYTF. CDR3 nucleotide sequence: TGCGCCAGCAGCCAATTGTCGGACAGTTATGGCTACACCTTC.

The chain recombines TRBV4-3 with TRBJ1-2; TRBD1 aligns across 7 bases. This CDR3 is 15 amino acids long. V gave up 0 bases and J gave up 6 bases; unmatched junction bases: 7. CDR1 and CDR2 from the germline V gene are LGHNA and YSLEER. The CDR3: CASSQEGQGVDGYTF. The CDR3 DNA reads as TGCGCCAGCAGCCAAGAAGGGCAGGGGGTGGATGGCTACACCTTC.

The chain combines TRBV4-1 with TRBJ1-4, with TRBD1 as a possible D gene (6 bases). CDR3 size: 13 residues. The germline gives CDR1 MGHRA, CDR2 YSYEKL. The germline V and J ends were trimmed by 3 bases and 8 bases, with 10 bases remaining between them. For the CDR3, the DNA is TGCGCCAGCAGCCAGTACCAGGGGGAAAAACTGTTTTTT. Encoded protein: CASSQYQGEKLFF.

The table lists this clone with a count of one. The chain combines TRBV11-2 with TRBJ2-7; 9 nucleotides line up with TRBD1. The CDR3 has 15 residues. Germline loops: CDR1 SGHAT, CDR2 FQNNGV. The V gene end was trimmed by 5 bases and the J gene end by 0 bases; junction bases not matched to a gene: 5. This CDR3 reads CASSPPGQGSYEQYF. DNA of the CDR3: TGTGCCAGCAGCCCACCGGGACAGGGCTCCTACGAGCAGTACTTC.

This rearrangement joins TRBV30 to TRBJ1-2; tentatively, D is TRBD1 (6 bases). CDR1 is GTSNPN, CDR2 SVGIG, per germline (reference sequence). V lost 5 bases, J lost 4 bases, and 14 bases lay in between. The CDR3 consists of 13 residues. This chain's CDR3 is CAWAGHDAYGYTF. The CDR3 DNA follows: TGTGCCTGGGCGGGACACGACGCCTATGGCTACACCTTC.